Listed here is a single TCR beta chain. The germline V gene encodes CDR1 SGDLS and CDR2 YYNGEE. V was pared by 4 bases and J by 5 bases, with 6 bases of the junction left unmatched. CDR3 size: 14 residues. This sample stems from a study of cytomegalovirus exposure and HLA in healthy donors. PCR used 60 Vbeta primers and 13 Jbeta primers. TCRdb keeps only in-frame clones here, not all; method: immunoSEQ multiplex PCR. The ten most abundant clones cover roughly 6% of a sample with 41,000 or so clones. The chain couples TRBV9 to TRBJ2-1, with TRBD1 identical over 7 bases. The source is a young man in good health and CMV-seronegative. The material sequenced was PBMCs. CDR3 region: CASSLKTGDNEQFF. CDR3 DNA: TGTGCCAGCAGCCTTAAAACAGGGGACAATGAGCAGTTCTTC.